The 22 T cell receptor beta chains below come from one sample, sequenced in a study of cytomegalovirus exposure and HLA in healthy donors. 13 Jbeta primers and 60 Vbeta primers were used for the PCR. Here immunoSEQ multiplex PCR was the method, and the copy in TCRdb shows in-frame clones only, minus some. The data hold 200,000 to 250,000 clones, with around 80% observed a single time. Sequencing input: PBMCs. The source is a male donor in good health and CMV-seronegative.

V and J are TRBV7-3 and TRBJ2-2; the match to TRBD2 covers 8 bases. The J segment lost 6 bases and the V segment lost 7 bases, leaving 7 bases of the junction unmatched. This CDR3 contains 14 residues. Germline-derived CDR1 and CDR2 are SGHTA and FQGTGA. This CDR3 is CASTPGGGPGELFF. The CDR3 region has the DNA TGTGCCAGCACCCCGGGAGGGGGGCCCGGGGAGCTGTTTTTT.

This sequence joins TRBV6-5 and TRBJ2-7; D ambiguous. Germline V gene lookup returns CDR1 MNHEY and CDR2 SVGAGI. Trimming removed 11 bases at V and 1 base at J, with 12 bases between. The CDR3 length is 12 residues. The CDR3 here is CAGHGPSYEQYF. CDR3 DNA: TGTGCCGGGCATGGGCCTTCCTACGAGCAGTACTTC.

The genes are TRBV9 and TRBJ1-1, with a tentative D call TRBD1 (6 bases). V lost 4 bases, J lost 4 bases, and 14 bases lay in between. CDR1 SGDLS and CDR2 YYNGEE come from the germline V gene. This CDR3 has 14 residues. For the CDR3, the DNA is TGTGCCAGCAGCCCCAGACAGGTTGGCACTGAAGCTTTCTTT. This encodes CASSPRQVGTEAFF.

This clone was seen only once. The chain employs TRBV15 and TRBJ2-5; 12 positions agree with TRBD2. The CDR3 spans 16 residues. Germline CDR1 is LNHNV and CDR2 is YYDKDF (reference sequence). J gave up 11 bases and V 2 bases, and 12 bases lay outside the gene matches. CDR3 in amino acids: CATSRSRTSGKGEQYF. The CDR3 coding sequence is TGTGCCACCAGCAGATCCCGGACTAGCGGGAAGGGAGAGCAGTACTTC.

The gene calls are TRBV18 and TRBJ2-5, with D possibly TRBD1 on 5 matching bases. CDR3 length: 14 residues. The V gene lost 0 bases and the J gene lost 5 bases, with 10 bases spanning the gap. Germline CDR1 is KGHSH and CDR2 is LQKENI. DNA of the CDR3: TGTGCCAGCTCACCACCTCGGAACAGGGAGACCCAGTACTTC. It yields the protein CASSPPRNRETQYF.

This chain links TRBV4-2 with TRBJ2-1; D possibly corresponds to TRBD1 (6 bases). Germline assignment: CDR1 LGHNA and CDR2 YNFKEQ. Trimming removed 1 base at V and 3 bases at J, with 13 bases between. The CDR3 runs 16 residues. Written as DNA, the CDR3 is TGTGCCAGCAGCCAAGCCGGGCCAGGGGACTACAATGAGCAGTTCTTC. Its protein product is CASSQAGPGDYNEQFF.

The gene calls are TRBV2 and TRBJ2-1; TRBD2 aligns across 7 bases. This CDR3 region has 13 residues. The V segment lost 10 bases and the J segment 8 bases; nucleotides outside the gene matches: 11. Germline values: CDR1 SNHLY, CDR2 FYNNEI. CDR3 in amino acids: CATQTSLSHEQFF. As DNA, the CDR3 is TGTGCCACCCAGACTAGCCTGAGCCATGAGCAGTTCTTC.

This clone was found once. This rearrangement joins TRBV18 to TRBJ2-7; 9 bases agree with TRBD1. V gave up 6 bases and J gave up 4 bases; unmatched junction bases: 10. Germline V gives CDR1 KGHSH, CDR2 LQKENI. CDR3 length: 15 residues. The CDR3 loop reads CASSPQGDREYEQYF. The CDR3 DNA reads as TGTGCCAGCTCCCCCCAGGGGGACAGGGAATACGAGCAGTACTTC.

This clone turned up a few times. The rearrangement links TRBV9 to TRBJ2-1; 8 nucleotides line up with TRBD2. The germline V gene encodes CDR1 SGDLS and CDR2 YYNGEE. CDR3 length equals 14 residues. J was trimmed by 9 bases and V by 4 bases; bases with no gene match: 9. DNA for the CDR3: TGTGCCAGCAGCCCCGAAGGACTAGCCAGTGAGCAGTTCTTC. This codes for CASSPEGLASEQFF.

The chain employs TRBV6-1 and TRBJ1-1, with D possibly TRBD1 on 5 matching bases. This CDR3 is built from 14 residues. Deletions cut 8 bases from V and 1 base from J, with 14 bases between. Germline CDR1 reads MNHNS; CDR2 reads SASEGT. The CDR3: CASQRGIQNTEAFF. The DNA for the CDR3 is TGTGCCAGCCAAAGGGGTATCCAGAACACTGAAGCTTTCTTT.

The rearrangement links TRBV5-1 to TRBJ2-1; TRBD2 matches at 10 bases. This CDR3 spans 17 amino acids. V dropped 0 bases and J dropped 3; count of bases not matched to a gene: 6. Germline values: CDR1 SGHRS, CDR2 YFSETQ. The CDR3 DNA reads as TGCGCCAGCAGCTTGGCTAGCGGGAGTTGGGGCTACAATGAGCAGTTCTTC. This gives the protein CASSLASGSWGYNEQFF.

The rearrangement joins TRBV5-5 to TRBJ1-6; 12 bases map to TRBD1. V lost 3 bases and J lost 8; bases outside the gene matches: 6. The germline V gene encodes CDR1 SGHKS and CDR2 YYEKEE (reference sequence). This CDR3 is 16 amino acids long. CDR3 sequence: CASSSGTGGFDSPLHF. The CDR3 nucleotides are TGTGCCAGCAGCTCCGGGACAGGGGGCTTTGATTCACCCCTCCACTTT.

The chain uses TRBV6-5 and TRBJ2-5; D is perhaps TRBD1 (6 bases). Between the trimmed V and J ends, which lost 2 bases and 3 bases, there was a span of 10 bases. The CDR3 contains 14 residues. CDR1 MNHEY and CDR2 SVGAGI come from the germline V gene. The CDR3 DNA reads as TGTGCCAGCAGTTACGGCAGGGGCAAAGAGACCCAGTACTTC. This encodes CASSYGRGKETQYF.

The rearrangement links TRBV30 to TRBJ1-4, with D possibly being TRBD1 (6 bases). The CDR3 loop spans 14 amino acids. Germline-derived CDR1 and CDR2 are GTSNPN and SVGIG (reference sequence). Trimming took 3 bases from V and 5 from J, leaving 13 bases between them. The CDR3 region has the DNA TGTGCCTGGAGCCTAGGACAGATAAATGAAAAACTGTTTTTT. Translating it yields CAWSLGQINEKLFF.

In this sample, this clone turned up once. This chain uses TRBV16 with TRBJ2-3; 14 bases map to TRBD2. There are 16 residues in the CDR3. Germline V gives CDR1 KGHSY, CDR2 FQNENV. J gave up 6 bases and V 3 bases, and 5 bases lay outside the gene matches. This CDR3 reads CASSHGLAGGDDTQYF. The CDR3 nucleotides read TGTGCCAGCAGCCACGGACTAGCGGGAGGCGACGATACGCAGTATTTT.

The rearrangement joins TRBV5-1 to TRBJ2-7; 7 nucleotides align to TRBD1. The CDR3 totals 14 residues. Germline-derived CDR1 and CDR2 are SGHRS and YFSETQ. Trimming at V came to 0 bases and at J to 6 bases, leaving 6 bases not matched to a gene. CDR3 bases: TGCGCCAGCAGCTTGGCCTCAGGGGGTTTCGAGCAGTACTTC. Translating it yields CASSLASGGFEQYF.

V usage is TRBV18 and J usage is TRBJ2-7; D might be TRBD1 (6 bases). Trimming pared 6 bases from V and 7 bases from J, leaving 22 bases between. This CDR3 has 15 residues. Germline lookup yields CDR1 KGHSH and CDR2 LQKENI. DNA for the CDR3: TGTGCCAGCTCCCCCCCTCCGGCAGGGGCGAGGGAGCAGTACTTC. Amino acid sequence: CASSPPPAGAREQYF.

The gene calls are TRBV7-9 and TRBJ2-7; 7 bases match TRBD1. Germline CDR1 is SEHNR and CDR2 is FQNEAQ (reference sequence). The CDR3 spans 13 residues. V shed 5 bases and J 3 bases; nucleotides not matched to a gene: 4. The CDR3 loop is CASSHRDSYEQYF. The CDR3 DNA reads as TGTGCCAGCAGCCACCGGGACAGCTACGAGCAGTACTTC.

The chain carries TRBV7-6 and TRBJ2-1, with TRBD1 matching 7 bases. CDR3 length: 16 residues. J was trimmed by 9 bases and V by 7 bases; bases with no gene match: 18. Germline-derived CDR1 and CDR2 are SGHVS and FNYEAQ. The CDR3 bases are TGTGCCAGCACCCCAGAGGTCCGCACAGGGGAAGCTGAGCAGTTCTTC. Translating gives CASTPEVRTGEAEQFF. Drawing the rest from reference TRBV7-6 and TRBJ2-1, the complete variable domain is GAGVSQSPRYKVTKRGQDVALRCDPISGHVSLYWYRQALGQGPEFLTYFNYEAQQDKSGLPNDRFSAERPEGSISTLTIQRTEQRDSAMYRCASTPEVRTGEAEQFFGPGTRLTVL.

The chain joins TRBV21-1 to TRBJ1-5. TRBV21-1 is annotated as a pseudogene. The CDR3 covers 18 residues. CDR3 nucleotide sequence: TGTGCCAGCAGCAAACCCATGGCGTTGCATGAGAGGAATCAGCCCCAGCATTTT. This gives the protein CASSKPMALHERNQPQHF.

The DNA of the CDR3 is TGTGCCAGCAGCTGGGGGCTGGCCTACGAGCAGTACTTC. Translation gives CASSWGLAYEQYF. The rearrangement joins TRBV5-5 to TRBJ2-7; D possibly corresponds to TRBD1 (6 bases). This CDR3 contains 13 residues. CDR1 SGHKS and CDR2 YYEKEE come from the germline V gene (reference sequence). Trimming cost V 3 bases and J 2 bases, with 9 bases left between them.

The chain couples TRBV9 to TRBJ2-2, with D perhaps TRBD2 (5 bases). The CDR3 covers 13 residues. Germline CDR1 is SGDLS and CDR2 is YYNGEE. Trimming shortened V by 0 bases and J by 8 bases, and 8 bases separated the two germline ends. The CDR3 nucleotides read TGTGCCAGCAGCGTAGCTCGAGGGGGGGAGCTGTTTTTT. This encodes CASSVARGGELFF.